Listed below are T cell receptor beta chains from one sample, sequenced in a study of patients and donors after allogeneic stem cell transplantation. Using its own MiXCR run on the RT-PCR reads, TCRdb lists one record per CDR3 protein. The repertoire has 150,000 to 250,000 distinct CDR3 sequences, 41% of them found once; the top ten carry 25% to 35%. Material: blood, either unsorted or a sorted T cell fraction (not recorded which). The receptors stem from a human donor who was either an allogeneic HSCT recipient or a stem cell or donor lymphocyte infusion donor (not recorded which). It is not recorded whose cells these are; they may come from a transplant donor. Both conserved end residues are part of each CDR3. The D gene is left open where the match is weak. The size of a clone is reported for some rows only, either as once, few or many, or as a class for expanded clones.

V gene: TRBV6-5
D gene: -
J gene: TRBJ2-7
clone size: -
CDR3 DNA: TGTGCCAGCATGAGTCACGGCAGGTACGAGCAGTACTTC
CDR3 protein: CASMSHGRYEQYF

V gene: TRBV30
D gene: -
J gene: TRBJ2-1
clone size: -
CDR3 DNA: TGTGCCTGGGGGAGCTACGAGCAGTTCTTC
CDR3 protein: CAWGSYEQFF

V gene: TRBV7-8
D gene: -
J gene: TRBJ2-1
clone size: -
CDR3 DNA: TGTGCCAGCAGTTACCTTAGCGGCGATTACAATGAGCAGTTCTTC
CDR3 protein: CASSYLSGDYNEQFF

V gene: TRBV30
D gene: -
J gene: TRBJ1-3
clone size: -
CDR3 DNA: TGTGCCTGGAACCCGGACAGCTATGGAAACACCATATATTTT
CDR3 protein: CAWNPDSYGNTIYF

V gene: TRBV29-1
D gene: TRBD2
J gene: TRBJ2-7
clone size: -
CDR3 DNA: TGCAGCGTAGTTGAGATTGGGACTAGCGGAAGATACGAGCAGTACTTC
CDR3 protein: CSVVEIGTSGRYEQYF

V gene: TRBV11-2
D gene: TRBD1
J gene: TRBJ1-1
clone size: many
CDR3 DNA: TGTGCCAGCAGCCCGGGACAGCCGAACACTGAAGCTTTCTTT
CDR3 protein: CASSPGQPNTEAFF

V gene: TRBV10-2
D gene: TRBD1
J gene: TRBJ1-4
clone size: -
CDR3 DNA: TGCGCCAGCAGTGAGTCGGTCCAGGGGGTTACTAATGAAAAACTGTTTTTT
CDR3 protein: CASSESVQGVTNEKLFF

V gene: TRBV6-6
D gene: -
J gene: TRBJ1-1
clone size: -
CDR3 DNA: TGTGCCAGCAGTTACGAGGGCCGAGAGAACACTGAAGCTTTCTTT
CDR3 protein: CASSYEGRENTEAFF

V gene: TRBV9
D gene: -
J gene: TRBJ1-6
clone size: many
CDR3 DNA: TGTGCCAGCAGCGTCGGGAGTTGGGAGTCACCCCTCCACTTT
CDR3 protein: CASSVGSWESPLHF

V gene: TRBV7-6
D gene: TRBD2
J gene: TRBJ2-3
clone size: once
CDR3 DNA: TGTGCCAGCAGCTTAGGGACTAGCGGGATGAGTGATACGCAGTATTTT
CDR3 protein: CASSLGTSGMSDTQYF

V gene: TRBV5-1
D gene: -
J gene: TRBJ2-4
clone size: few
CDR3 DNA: TGCGCCAGCAGCTTGGGTGACATTCAGTACTTC
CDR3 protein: CASSLGDIQYF

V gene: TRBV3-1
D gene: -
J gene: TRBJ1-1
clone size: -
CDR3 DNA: TGTGCCAGCAGCCAAGATTCCCCCGCCAGGGACACTGAAGCTTTCTTT
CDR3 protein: CASSQDSPARDTEAFF

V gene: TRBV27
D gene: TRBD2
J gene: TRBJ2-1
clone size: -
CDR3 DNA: TGTGCCAGCAGCTCCACTAGCGGGAGTTACAATGAGCAGTTCTTC
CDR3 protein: CASSSTSGSYNEQFF

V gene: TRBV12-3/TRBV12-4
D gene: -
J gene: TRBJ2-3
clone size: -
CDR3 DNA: TGTGCCAGCAGTGTCGTGGAGGGGGAGGCAGATACGCAGTATTTT
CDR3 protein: CASSVVEGEADTQYF

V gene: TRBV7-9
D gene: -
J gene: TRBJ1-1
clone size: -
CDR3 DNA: TGTGCCAGCAGCTTAGAGAATCGGGGAAGGACTGAAGCTTTCTTT
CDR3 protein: CASSLENRGRTEAFF

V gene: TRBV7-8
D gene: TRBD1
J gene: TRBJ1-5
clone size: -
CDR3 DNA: TGTGCCAGCAGCGGGACAGGGGACAATCAGCCCCAGCATTTT
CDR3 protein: CASSGTGDNQPQHF

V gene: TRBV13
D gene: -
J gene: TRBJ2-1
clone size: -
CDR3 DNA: TGTGCCAGCAGAGAGGCCGGGACCTACAATGAGCAGTTCTTC
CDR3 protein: CASREAGTYNEQFF

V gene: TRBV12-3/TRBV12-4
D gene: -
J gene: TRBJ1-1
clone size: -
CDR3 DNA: TGTGCCAGCAGCCCAGAGCGGCCAGTGAACACTGAAGCTTTCTTT
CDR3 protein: CASSPERPVNTEAFF

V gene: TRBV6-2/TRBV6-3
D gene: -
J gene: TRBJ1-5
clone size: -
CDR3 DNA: TGTGCCAGCAGGCACAGGGATCAGCCCCAGCATTTT
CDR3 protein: CASRHRDQPQHF

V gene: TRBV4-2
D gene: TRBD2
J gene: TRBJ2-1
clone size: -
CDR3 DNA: TGTGCCAGCAGCCAAGAAGTCGGCGGGAGGGCCAAAAATGAGCAGTTCTTC
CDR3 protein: CASSQEVGGRAKNEQFF

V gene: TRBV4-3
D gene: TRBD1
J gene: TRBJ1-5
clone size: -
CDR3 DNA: TGCGCCAGCTCCCGGGACAGGGGTTCAGGCAATCAGCCCCAGCATTTT
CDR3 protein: CASSRDRGSGNQPQHF

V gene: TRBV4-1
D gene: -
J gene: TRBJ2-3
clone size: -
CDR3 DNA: TGCGCCAGCAGCCAAGGTGAAGATACGCAGTATTTT
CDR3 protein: CASSQGEDTQYF

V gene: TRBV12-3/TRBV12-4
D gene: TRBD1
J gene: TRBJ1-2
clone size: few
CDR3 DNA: TGTGCCAGCACTCTATCGGGCAGGGGGCAACGCGGCTACACCTTC
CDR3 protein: CASTLSGRGQRGYTF

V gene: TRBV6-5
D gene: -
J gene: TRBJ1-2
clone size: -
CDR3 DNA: TGTGCCAGCAGTTATGACCAGGCATGGAGGGGCTACACCTTC
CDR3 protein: CASSYDQAWRGYTF

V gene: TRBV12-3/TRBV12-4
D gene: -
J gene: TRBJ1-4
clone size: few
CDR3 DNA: TGTGCCAGCACATTACGACCCCGGGAAAAACTGTTTTTT
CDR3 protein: CASTLRPREKLFF

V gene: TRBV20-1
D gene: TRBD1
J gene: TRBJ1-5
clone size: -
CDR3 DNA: TGCAGTGCCACGACAGGGGTGAATCAGCCCCAGCATTTT
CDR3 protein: CSATTGVNQPQHF

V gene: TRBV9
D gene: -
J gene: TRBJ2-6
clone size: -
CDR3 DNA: TGTGCCAGCAGCGTAGAAGGGTACCGTTACTCTGGGGCCAACGTCCTGACTTTC
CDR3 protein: CASSVEGYRYSGANVLTF

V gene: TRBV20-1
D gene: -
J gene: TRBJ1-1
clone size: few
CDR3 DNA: TGCAGTGCGACCCACAGGGATGATCAGGCTTTCTTT
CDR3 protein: CSATHRDDQAFF

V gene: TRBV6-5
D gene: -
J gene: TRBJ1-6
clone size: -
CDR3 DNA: TGTGCCAGCAGTTATACTCCCCGGGGGGCTAATAATTCACCCCTCCACTTT
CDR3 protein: CASSYTPRGANNSPLHF

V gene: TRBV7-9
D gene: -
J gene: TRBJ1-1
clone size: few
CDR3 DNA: TGTGCCAGCAGCTTAGCGGAAAACAGGGAAACTGAAGCTTTCTTT
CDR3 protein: CASSLAENRETEAFF

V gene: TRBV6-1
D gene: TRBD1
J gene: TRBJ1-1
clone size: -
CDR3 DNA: TGTGCCAGCGGACAGGGGAGAAACACTGAAGCTTTCTTT
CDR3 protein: CASGQGRNTEAFF

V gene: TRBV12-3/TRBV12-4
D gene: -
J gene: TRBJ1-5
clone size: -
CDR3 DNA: TGTGCCAGCAGTTTCGGGCAGGGCCCTACCGGGAGCAATCAGCCCCAGCATTTT
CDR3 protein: CASSFGQGPTGSNQPQHF

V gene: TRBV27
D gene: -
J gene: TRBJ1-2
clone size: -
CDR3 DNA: TGTGCCAGCAGTACCGGACCGACCTGGGGCTACACCTTC
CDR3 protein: CASSTGPTWGYTF

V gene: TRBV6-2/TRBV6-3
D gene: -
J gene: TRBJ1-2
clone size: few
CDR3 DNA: TGTGCCAGCAGCCTCAATCACTATGGCTACACCTTC
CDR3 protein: CASSLNHYGYTF

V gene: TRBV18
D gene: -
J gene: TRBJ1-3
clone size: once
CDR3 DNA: TGTGCCAGCTCACCATGGCAGGAAGCCGGAAACACCATATATTTT
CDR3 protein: CASSPWQEAGNTIYF

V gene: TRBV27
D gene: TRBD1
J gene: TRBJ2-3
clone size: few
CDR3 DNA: TGTGCCAGCAGTTGGGGGACAGGGAGCACAGATACGCAGTATTTT
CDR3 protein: CASSWGTGSTDTQYF

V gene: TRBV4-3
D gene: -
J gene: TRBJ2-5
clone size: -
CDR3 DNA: TGCGCCAGCAGCCAAGATATCAGGGAGACCCAGTACTTC
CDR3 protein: CASSQDIRETQYF

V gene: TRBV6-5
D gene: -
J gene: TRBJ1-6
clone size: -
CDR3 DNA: TGTGCCAGCAGCCCACCTGGTAATTCACCCCTCCACTTT
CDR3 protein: CASSPPGNSPLHF

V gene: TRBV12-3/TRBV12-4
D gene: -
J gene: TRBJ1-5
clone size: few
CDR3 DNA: TGTGCCAGCGTACGAGGGTTCAATCAGCCCCAGCATTTT
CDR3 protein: CASVRGFNQPQHF

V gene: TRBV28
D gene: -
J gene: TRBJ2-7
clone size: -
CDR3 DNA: TGTGCCAGCAGTTTGTCCGAGCAGTACTTC
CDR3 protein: CASSLSEQYF

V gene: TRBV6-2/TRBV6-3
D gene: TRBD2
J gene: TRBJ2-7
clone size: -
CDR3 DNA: TGTGCCACCTCTCTCGGAGGACTAGCCGAGTTCGAGCAGTACTTC
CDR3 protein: CATSLGGLAEFEQYF

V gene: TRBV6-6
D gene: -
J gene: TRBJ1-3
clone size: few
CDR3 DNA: TGTGCCAGCAGTTACTCGAGGGAAAACACCATATATTTT
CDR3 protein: CASSYSRENTIYF

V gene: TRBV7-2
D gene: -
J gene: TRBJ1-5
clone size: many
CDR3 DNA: TGTGCCAGCAGCTTAACAGGCAATCAGCCCCAGCATTTT
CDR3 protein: CASSLTGNQPQHF

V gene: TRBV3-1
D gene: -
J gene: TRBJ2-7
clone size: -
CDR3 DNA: TGTGCCAGCAGCCAAGTGGCCCGGGCTTCTTACGAGCAGTACTTC
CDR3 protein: CASSQVARASYEQYF

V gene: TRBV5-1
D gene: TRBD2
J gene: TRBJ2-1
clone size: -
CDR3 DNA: TGCGCCAGCAGCCTCCTAGCGGGAGTCTCCGATGAGCAGTTCTTC
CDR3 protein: CASSLLAGVSDEQFF

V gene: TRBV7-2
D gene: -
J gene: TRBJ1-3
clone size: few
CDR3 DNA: TGTGCCAGCAGCGGAAAACACTCTGGAAACACCATATATTTT
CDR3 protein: CASSGKHSGNTIYF

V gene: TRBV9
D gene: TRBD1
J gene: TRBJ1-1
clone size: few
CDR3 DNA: TGTGCCAGCAGCTTACGACAGGGATCTGAAGCTTTCTTT
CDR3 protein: CASSLRQGSEAFF

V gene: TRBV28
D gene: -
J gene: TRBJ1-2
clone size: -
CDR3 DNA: TGTGCCAGCAGTCCCCTTGGTGGCTACACCTTC
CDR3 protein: CASSPLGGYTF

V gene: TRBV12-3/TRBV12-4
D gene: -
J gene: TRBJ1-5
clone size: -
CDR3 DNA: TGTGCCAGCAGCTCCGGTAGCGGGGATCAGCCCCAGCATTTT
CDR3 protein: CASSSGSGDQPQHF

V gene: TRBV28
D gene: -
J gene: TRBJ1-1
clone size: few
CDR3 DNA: TGTGCCAGCAGTTTGGGACACTCGAACACTGAAGCTTTCTTT
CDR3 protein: CASSLGHSNTEAFF

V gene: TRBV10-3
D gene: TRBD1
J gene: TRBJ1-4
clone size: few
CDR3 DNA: TGTGCCATCAGTGAGAGGGGGCAGGGAGGAGAAAAACTGTTTTTT
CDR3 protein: CAISERGQGGEKLFF